What follows describes a single TCR beta chain. Its antigen is unknown. There are no base qualities to consult, and no much larger clone falls within one base. The data originate from a study of blood T cell repertoires in COVID-19 (dated by TCRdb to the early 2020s). In the study overall: Samples covering the acute and convalescent phases of COVID-19 were provided by collaborators in the United States, Italy and Spain. The dataset comprised deeply sampled blood TCRbeta repertoires from subjects exposed to, actively infected with, or recovered from COVID-19. A de-identified subject ID, COVID-19 status, age in years and sex were almost always included in the sample metadata. Where HLA class I and class II types were available, the types were taken from metadata supplied by the sample provider, not from assay-based typing. The repertoires were released in a freely available public database meant as a resource for research on the immune response to SARS-CoV-2. The samples were drawn from the first 160 participants of the ongoing ImmuneRACE study and from 1,254 subjects provided by 6 global collaborators. The prospective study material was composed of cDNA or gDNA derived from T cells, B-cell-depleted T cells, or PBMCs. Results and caveats for the whole study, not just this receptor: The quantity of clinical and demographic metadata differed by source and by participant and was supplied without curation.

Whole blood was collected in K2EDTA tubes by collaborating institutions according to the institutions' own protocols. For TCRbeta analysis, collaborator samples were shipped as frozen whole blood, as isolated PBMCs, or as DNA extracted from either sample type. TCRbeta CDR3 regions were amplified from genomic DNA using the immunoSEQ Assay, a bias-controlled multiplex PCR. Concerning the study's data processing: Nucleated cell counts per sample were estimated from amplification of reference gene primers within the assay. To quantify the absolute abundance of each unique TCRbeta CDR3 rearrangement, sequence reads were collapsed and filtered. For each sample, productive Simpson clonality was calculated as the square root of Simpson's diversity index across productive rearrangements. This immuneACCESS table, as held by TCRdb, lists in-frame sequences with V and J called but not all clones. Of the missing ones, under half trace to an unresolved V gene in checked studies; the others have no known cause. V and J calls and clone size are as listed in that table; D and trimming were resolved from the DNA. The sample yields around 170,000 clones; about 80% were counted once. About 15% of the sample goes to the ten largest clones.

The CDR3, cysteine through phenylalanine, is 16 amino acids long. Left in the record is the CDR3 DNA by itself, 48 bases read in frame from the first base. V loses 2 bases of germline sequence and J loses 2 bases, and the interval between the two ends is 16 bases. The germline V gene yields KGHSH for CDR1 and LQKENI for CDR2. This sequence uses TRBV18 and TRBJ2-7; the D gene is perhaps TRBD2, on 6 matching bases. Sequenced: peripheral blood. The origin of this receptor is a man aged 30 to 45 with active or convalescent COVID-19. CDR3 region: CASSPEGRTTPYEQYF. The nucleotides are TGTGCCAGCTCACCAGAGGGTCGGACTACCCCCTACGAGCAGTACTTC.